These T cell receptor beta chains were read from a single sample in a study of blood T cells in healthy people across ages. From the 5' RACE reads, TCRdb called clonotypes with MiXCR, one entry per CDR3 protein. The table has around 1.7 million distinct CDR3 sequences, roughly 27% seen once. Specimen: blood. The source is a woman aged 30 to 39 in good health. The CDR3 runs from the conserved cysteine through the conserved F or W. A D gene is named only where the DNA matches it firmly. The size field is filled for only some rows; it gives once, few, many or a size class.

cdr3_aa,cdr3_nt,j_call,clone_size,d_call,v_call
CSVQGQARPEKLFF,TGCAGCGTCCAGGGACAGGCCCGGCCTGAAAAACTGTTTTTT,TRBJ1-4,-,TRBD1,TRBV29-1
CASSDRSGSDYEQYF,TGCGCCAGCAGTGACCGTAGCGGGAGTGATTATGAGCAGTACTTC,TRBJ2-7,-,TRBD2,TRBV10-2
CASRDFVGGDNGYTF,TGCGCCAGCAGGGATTTCGTCGGAGGGGATAATGGCTACACCTTC,TRBJ1-2,-,-,TRBV10-2
CASSRETTGWTEAFF,TGCGCCAGCAGCCGGGAGACCACAGGGTGGACTGAAGCTTTCTTT,TRBJ1-1,-,-,TRBV5-1
CASSSDGANYGYTF,TGCGCCAGCAGCTCGGACGGCGCAAACTATGGCTACACCTTC,TRBJ1-2,few,-,TRBV5-1
CASSLAQIRSGYTF,TGTGCCAGCAGCTTAGCGCAGATTAGAAGTGGCTACACCTTC,TRBJ1-2,-,-,TRBV11-2
CASSQAGTGGKEQYF,TGCGCCAGCAGCCAAGCCGGGACAGGGGGCAAGGAGCAGTACTTC,TRBJ2-7,few,TRBD1,TRBV4-3
CASSFSVPEKLFF,TGTGCCAGCAGCTTTTCGGTCCCCGAAAAACTGTTTTTT,TRBJ1-4,few,-,TRBV7-8
CASSAMVGYNEQFF,TGTGCCAGCAGCGCCATGGTGGGTTACAATGAGCAGTTCTTC,TRBJ2-1,few,-,TRBV9
CASRSLRTGVYNEQFF,TGTGCCAGCAGATCCCTACGGACAGGGGTCTACAATGAGCAGTTCTTC,TRBJ2-1,-,TRBD1,TRBV27
CASSVNRGLVSGELFF,TGTGCCAGCAGCGTTAACAGGGGACTAGTGTCCGGGGAGCTGTTTTTT,TRBJ2-2,-,-,TRBV9
CASSPGPQSGYTF,TGTGCCAGCAGCCCCGGGCCCCAGTCTGGCTACACCTTC,TRBJ1-2,-,-,TRBV7-3
CASSEAGTYGYTF,TGCGCCAGCAGTGAGGCAGGGACGTATGGCTACACCTTC,TRBJ1-2,-,-,TRBV10-2
CSASPLAGVYNEQYF,TGCAGTGCCAGCCCTCTAGCGGGAGTTTACAATGAGCAGTACTTC,TRBJ2-7,-,TRBD2,TRBV20-1
CASRPSGGAPDTQYF,TGTGCCAGCAGACCTAGCGGGGGAGCGCCAGATACGCAGTATTTT,TRBJ2-3,-,TRBD2,TRBV6-5
CSVERDRDYEQYF,TGCAGCGTTGAAAGGGACAGGGACTACGAGCAGTACTTC,TRBJ2-7,few,TRBD1,TRBV29-1
CASSPWTEGTGEQFF,TGTGCCAGCAGCCCCTGGACAGAGGGGACCGGGGAGCAGTTTTTT,TRBJ2-2,-,-,TRBV7-9
CASSRLVGTGDIRKEAFF,TGTGCCAGCTCACGATTAGTCGGGACAGGAGATATCCGCAAGGAAGCTTTCTTT,TRBJ1-1,-,TRBD1,TRBV18
CATSDHPTTGDYGYTF,TGTGCCACCAGTGATCACCCTACAACAGGGGACTATGGCTACACCTTC,TRBJ1-2,few,TRBD1,TRBV24-1
CASSLLAGVAHEQYF,TGTGCCAGCAGCTTGCTAGCGGGAGTTGCCCACGAGCAGTACTTC,TRBJ2-7,few,TRBD2,TRBV7-6
CASSQALDVSYEQYF,TGCGCCAGCAGCCAAGCACTGGACGTTTCCTACGAGCAGTACTTC,TRBJ2-7,many,-,TRBV4-3
CASSLRQEKYF,TGCGCCAGCAGCTTGAGGCAGGAAAAGTATTTT,TRBJ2-3,few,-,TRBV5-1
CASSTEGNQPQHF,TGTGCCAGCAGTACAGAGGGCAATCAGCCCCAGCATTTT,TRBJ1-5,-,-,TRBV7-2
CASTPDRRAETQYF,TGCGCCAGCACCCCGGACAGGCGGGCAGAGACCCAGTACTTC,TRBJ2-5,-,TRBD1,TRBV4-1
CAISGPRDTDTQYF,TGTGCCATCAGTGGGCCCCGCGACACAGATACGCAGTATTTT,TRBJ2-3,many,-,TRBV10-3
CASRLDRSTEAFF,TGTGCCAGCAGGTTGGACAGATCCACTGAAGCTTTCTTT,TRBJ1-1,-,-,TRBV6-1
CASSGTPKVVRQETQYF,TGTGCCAGCAGCGGAACCCCCAAAGTAGTTCGGCAAGAGACCCAGTACTTC,TRBJ2-5,-,-,TRBV7-9
CASSMGGGEQFF,TGTGCCAGCAGCATGGGGGGAGGCGAGCAGTTCTTC,TRBJ2-1,few,-,TRBV27
CASRTGRSSYNSPLHF,TGTGCCAGCAGAACAGGAAGATCCTCCTATAATTCACCCCTCCACTTT,TRBJ1-6,-,-,TRBV6-5
CASSPQDLAANEQFF,TGTGCCAGCAGCCCTCAGGACCTGGCTGCCAATGAGCAGTTCTTC,TRBJ2-1,-,-,TRBV9
CSARARAGGRNEQFF,TGCAGTGCTAGAGCAAGAGCGGGAGGGCGAAATGAGCAGTTCTTC,TRBJ2-1,many,TRBD2,TRBV20-1
CASSPSISSYNEQFF,TGTGCCAGCAGCCCGAGTATAAGCTCCTACAATGAGCAGTTCTTC,TRBJ2-1,few,-,TRBV7-3
CASSPGTNLEAFF,TGTGCCAGCTCACCCGGTACAAACCTTGAAGCTTTCTTT,TRBJ1-1,-,-,TRBV18
CASSLVGGLYEQFF,TGTGCCAGTTCTTTAGTGGGGGGCCTCTACGAGCAGTTCTTC,TRBJ2-1,-,-,TRBV6-5
CVSSLKYFGTSSRNEQFF,TGTGTCAGCAGCTTGAAATATTTCGGGACTAGCTCTCGGAATGAGCAGTTCTTC,TRBJ2-1,few,TRBD2,TRBV5-5
CATSRDLGWPYEQYF,TGTGCCACCAGCAGAGACTTAGGGTGGCCCTACGAGCAGTACTTC,TRBJ2-7,few,-,TRBV15
CASGTVEGEKLIF,TGTGCCAGCGGGACAGTGGAGGGCGAAAAACTGATTTTT,TRBJ1-4,-,TRBD1,TRBV7-2
CASNPDGGPYEQYF,TGTGCCAGCAACCCAGACGGAGGCCCCTACGAGCAGTACTTC,TRBJ2-7,many,-,TRBV28
CASSLAGPSDTQYF,TGTGCCAGCAGCTTAGCGGGACCTTCAGATACGCAGTATTTT,TRBJ2-3,-,-,TRBV7-2
CSAEAGVSDTQYF,TGCAGTGCGGAGGCGGGAGTCTCAGATACGCAGTATTTT,TRBJ2-3,few,TRBD2,TRBV20-1
CASSEGAQGRRFF,TGTGCCAGCAGTGAAGGCGCACAAGGTCGGCGGTTCTTC,TRBJ2-1,few,-,TRBV12-3/TRBV12-4